The rows below give T cell receptor beta chains drawn from one sample of a study of vaccination effects on CD4 cells after COVID-19. Here immunoSEQ multiplex PCR was the method, and the copy in TCRdb shows in-frame clones only, minus some. The top ten clones hold more than 20% of a sample with more than 13,000 clones, about 70% of them seen once. These receptors' antigens are unknown. This sample comprised CD4+ T cells from PBMCs cultured with HCoV-NL63 spike peptides, obtained after COVID-19 vaccination. The origin of the receptors is a human donor who received a COVID-19 vaccine. Both conserved end residues are trimmed from each CDR3. The order of the fields is J gene, V gene, CDR3 protein.

TRBJ1-5 | TRBV6-6 | ASSYPGDPQH
TRBJ1-3 | TRBV12-3/TRBV12-4 | ASSFDRGNTIY
TRBJ2-7 | TRBV7-2 | ASSLVSGGSTYEQY
TRBJ1-1 | TRBV19 | ASSIRGPEAF
TRBJ1-2 | TRBV5-5 | ASSPHRAINYT
TRBJ2-3 | TRBV4-3 | ASSQESSSGGRISTDTQY
TRBJ1-3 | TRBV4-3 | ASSQDQGGGTGNTIY
TRBJ2-3 | TRBV2 | ASSESDTQY
TRBJ1-6 | TRBV2 | ATRAGMNSPLH
TRBJ2-1 | TRBV12-3/TRBV12-4 | ASSWTSRHEQF
TRBJ1-1 | TRBV11-2 | ASSLDRGTEAF
TRBJ1-6 | TRBV19 | ASSIVGDNSPLH
TRBJ2-7 | TRBV9 | ASSVDLGRSYEQY
TRBJ2-3 | TRBV19 | ASSIKQGKY
TRBJ2-7 | TRBV28 | AGDGQGAPLGYEQY
TRBJ1-1 | TRBV6-2/TRBV6-3 | ASSWRGTEAF
TRBJ2-6 | TRBV5-6 | ASRLREPPRASGANVLT
TRBJ2-5 | TRBV19 | ASGTRGETQY
TRBJ2-1 | TRBV3-1/TRBV3-2 | ASSRGTLRSNEQF
TRBJ1-1 | TRBV2 | ASSEGPGQVLTGTEAF
TRBJ2-3 | TRBV24-1 | ATSDLGWRGSTDTQY
TRBJ2-5 | TRBV3-1/TRBV3-2 | ASSQRTGGSETQY
TRBJ2-3 | TRBV7-6 | ASSLGPTSGGAIRTDTQY
TRBJ1-1 | TRBV7-2 | ASSSNYRVRGTRAEAF
TRBJ2-1 | TRBV4-1 | ASSQDGIRAPGF
TRBJ2-7 | TRBV5-8 | ASSLRSSYEQY
TRBJ1-5 | TRBV15 | ATSRDNQPQH
TRBJ2-5 | TRBV2 | ASTRGPGGQETQY
TRBJ1-4 | TRBV7-9 | ASSLDRGRNEKLF
TRBJ2-3 | TRBV5-1 | ASSSRLVTDTQY
TRBJ2-2 | TRBV7-9 | ASSLLEATGELF
TRBJ1-1 | TRBV21-1 | ASSIFSENTEAF
TRBJ2-4 | TRBV2 | ASSENYVGGLISKNIQY
TRBJ2-5 | TRBV18 | ASSPQETQY
TRBJ2-7 | TRBV28 | ASSLKTAYEQY
TRBJ1-1 | TRBV7-2 | ASSFDRGGTEAF
TRBJ2-1 | TRBV7-9 | ASSFMDSLRTYNEQF
TRBJ1-1 | TRBV5-1 | ASSLGPTGGETEAF